The 2 T cell receptor beta chains in this list originate from one sample, sequenced in a study of shared clonotypes between healthy human individuals. Sequenced by immunoSEQ multiplex PCR; TCRdb stores in-frame clones only, minus some. The sample has approximately 1,500,000 clones; around 97% are singletons. Sequences were obtained from naive CD4+ T cells sorted from blood. Subset meaning: CD45RA+ positively selected. The receptors originated from a man aged 30 to 45 in good health.

The V call is TRBV6-5, the J call TRBJ2-3; D perhaps matches TRBD2 (6 bases). V shed 4 bases and J shed 8 bases, with 13 bases lying between them. CDR1 and CDR2 (germline): MNHEY, SVGAGI. CDR3 length equals 13 residues. This CDR3 is CASSSAFGGTQYF. CDR3 coding DNA: TGTGCCAGCAGTTCGGCCTTCGGGGGTACGCAGTATTTT.

This chain connects TRBV4-1 to TRBJ2-3, with a weak D call TRBD2 (5 bases). V lost 7 bases and J lost 0, with 26 bases in between. Germline CDR1 and CDR2: MGHRA and YSYEKL. The CDR3 contains 19 residues. CDR3: CASNANVASRLPSTDTQYF. For the CDR3, the DNA is TGCGCCAGCAATGCGAACGTGGCTAGCAGGTTACCTAGCACAGATACGCAGTATTTT.